The clone carrying this TCR beta chain was observed a handful of times. Its matching antigen is unknown. The data originate from a study of beta chain features in type 1 diabetes. Losses at the gene ends were 2 bases for V and 1 base for J; bases not matched to a gene: 4. This CDR3 contains 16 residues. CDR1 is SGHAT, CDR2 FQDESV, per germline (reference sequence). TCRB transcripts that were expressed got sequenced, as all of the isolated RNA had been reverse transcribed. The method was immunoSEQ multiplex PCR; TCRdb's version includes in-frame clones alone and lacks a portion of them. The sample shows hundreds of thousands of clones, over 10% of them seen only once. Broader study findings: Comparison showed that naive, central memory and Treg TCRB repertoires appeared more similar among patients than among healthy donors. Moderate yet significant TCRB CDR3 shortening was seen in Type 1 diabetes patients in all four CD4+ subsets. PCR, the amplification step, might favor shorter templates, equally in patients and controls.

Sorting of CD4+ naive, central memory, regulatory and stem cell-like memory cells was performed via CD45RO/CCR7/CD25/CD127/CD95/CD27. The sample taken for sequencing was naive CD4+ T cells from blood. This chain joins TRBV11-1 and TRBJ2-1; TRBD1 agrees at 8 bases. This receptor was obtained from a man in his late teens or twenties with type 1 diabetes. CDR3 nucleotide sequence: TGTGCCAGCAGCTTACCACAGGGGGTTTCCTACAATGAGCAGTTCTTC. It is translated as CASSLPQGVSYNEQFF.